This T cell receptor (beta chain) comes out of a study of cytomegalovirus exposure and HLA in healthy donors. Regarding the study as a whole: Researchers catalogued about 150 TCR beta chains as cytomegalovirus-associated. Three chains linked to CMV were shown in vitro to be specific for CMV antigens.

Concerning this clone itself: Its target is unknown.

Researchers ran the PCR with 60 Vbeta and 13 Jbeta primers. Some clones are missing from TCRdb's copy, which holds only in-frame ones; the method was immunoSEQ multiplex PCR. Here the sample spans tens of thousands of clones, roughly 68% being singletons. Germline CDR1 reads SGHDN; CDR2 reads FVKESK. V lost 3 bases to trimming and J lost 0 bases, with 12 bases between them. This CDR3 is 16 amino acids long. The TCR originated in a woman aged 50 to 65 in good health and CMV-seronegative. Sample: PBMCs. The chain recombines TRBV14 with TRBJ1-3, with D possibly TRBD1 on 5 matching bases. CDR3 amino acids: CASSHNWGDSGNTIYF. CDR3 DNA: TGTGCCAGCAGCCACAACTGGGGGGACTCTGGAAACACCATATATTTT.